The clone carrying this TCR beta chain was counted at least ten times. Its antigen is unknown. The sample comes from a study of CD8 T cells in ankylosing spondylitis. As the method for making TCR beta libraries, quantitative 5'-RACE with molecular barcodes was used. One entry per CDR3 protein results from TCRdb running MiXCR on the 5' RACE reads. In the table there are 250,000 to 350,000 distinct CDR3 sequences, 8% of which are singletons. The V and J ends lost 0 bases and 10 bases respectively, with 10 bases between them. CDR1 is MNHNS, CDR2 SASEGT, per germline. The CDR3 contains 13 residues. Study-level points and caveats: One TCR beta motif, made up of about 8 highly homologous variants, appeared characteristic of ankylosing spondylitis blood. Earlier work had already found some motif variants in reactive arthritis synovial fluid and blood. The disease-linked clones had a CD8+ phenotype and low blood frequencies. Disease-associated clones were reportedly significantly overrepresented in matched ankylosing spondylitis synovial fluid.

Source material: blood, either unsorted or a sorted T cell fraction (not recorded which). The receptor was isolated from a male donor with ankylosing spondylitis. The gene calls are TRBV6-1 and TRBJ2-1; a possible D gene is TRBD2 (5 bases). CDR3 loop: CASSEAQWREQFF. The CDR3 nucleotides are TGTGCCAGCAGTGAAGCGCAATGGAGGGAGCAGTTCTTC.